This TCR beta chain was identified during a study of T-cell memory formation after mild COVID-19. Findings of the study overall: There were some responding clones in pre-infection memory, which suggested that cross-reactive memory had joined. Contracting clones from day 15 to 85 showed balanced CD4/CD8; later expanders favored CD4+.

V trimming: 4 bases; J trimming: 1 base; junction bases outside the gene matches: 16. CDR1 SGHRS and CDR2 YFSETQ come from the germline V gene. The CDR3 covers 19 residues. Amplification by 5'RACE using constant-segment primers produced TCR alpha and TCR beta cDNA libraries that carried sample barcodes and UMIs. TCRdb reprocessed the 5' RACE reads with MiXCR, giving one entry per CDR3 protein. The data hold approximately 300,000 distinct CDR3 sequences, with approximately 15% observed a single time. This clonotype showed up just a few times. No antigen is known for it. Sequenced: PBMCs or a T cell subset sorted from them (not recorded which). The V call is TRBV5-1, the J call TRBJ1-4; 7 bases map to TRBD1. The receptor was derived from a man between 18 and 29 years old who had mild COVID-19 (a few samples of this study predate the infection). Cell type and time point are not known. CDR3 residues: CASSRTVDRTLVTNEKLFF. CDR3 nucleotides: TGCGCCAGCAGCCGAACTGTGGACAGGACCCTTGTAACTAATGAAAAACTGTTTTTT.